This is a list of T cell receptor beta chains from one sample in a study of T cell repertoires in cytomegalovirus infection. TCRdb called the reads again in MiXCR, with one record for every CDR3 protein. The sample comprises around 89,000 distinct CDR3 sequences, approximately 32% of which are singletons, and about three quarters rests with the top ten. These receptors have no known antigen. Sample: CD8+ T cells from cultured PBMCs, taken from culture after CMV antigen stimulation. All receptors come from a human donor in good health (CMV status not recorded). Some clones in this sample may be carry-over from other donors' samples. Each CDR3 is given with its conserved first and last residue. Each record gives: J gene, clone size, D gene, V gene, CDR3 DNA, CDR3 protein. D genes are given only for firm matches. The size entry is marked missing in some rows and otherwise reads once, few, many or a size class.

TRBJ1-5 once TRBD1 TRBV2 TGTGCCAGCAGTACTGGGACAGGGGAGCAGCCCCAGCATTTT CASSTGTGEQPQHF
TRBJ2-3 . . TRBV14 TGTGCCAGCAGCACCAGGATTTTTGGCAGCACAGATACGCAGTATTTT CASSTRIFGSTDTQYF
TRBJ1-6 few TRBD1 TRBV9 TGTGCCAGCAGCCCTCCGGACAGGGGGGTTGGGTCACCCCTCCACTTT CASSPPDRGVGSPLHF
TRBJ1-4 few . TRBV2 TGTGCCAGCAGGGTCGACCGGGACGGTCTTAATGAAAAACTGTTTTTT CASRVDRDGLNEKLFF
TRBJ2-3 many . TRBV7-8 TGTGCCAGCAGCTTAGCGTCTACAGGGAACACAGATACGCAGTATTTT CASSLASTGNTDTQYF
TRBJ1-1 few TRBD1 TRBV7-9 TGTGCCAGCAGCTTACCATTCGAGGACAGGGGCGCCCTCCCCATGAACACTGAAGCTTTCTTT CASSLPFEDRGALPMNTEAFF
TRBJ2-7 many . TRBV7-9 TGTGCCAGCAGCTTAGTTCCAGGTCCCTACGAGCAGTACTTC CASSLVPGPYEQYF
TRBJ2-2 . TRBD1 TRBV11-3 TGTGCCAGCAAACAGCAGGGGGCCGGGGAGCTGTTTTTT CASKQQGAGELFF
TRBJ1-5 many TRBD1 TRBV6-6 TGTGCCAGCAGTTACTCGATTCAGGGGGAACAGCCCCAGCATTTT CASSYSIQGEQPQHF
TRBJ2-1 many TRBD1 TRBV5-1 TGCGCCAGCAGCTTGCGACAGGGTGCGTACAATGAGCAGTTCTTC CASSLRQGAYNEQFF
TRBJ2-5 few TRBD1 TRBV13 TGTGCCAGCAGCTTAGCAGGACAGGGTAAAGAGACCCAGTACTTC CASSLAGQGKETQYF
TRBJ2-5 . . TRBV29-1 TGCAGCGTTGAAGGGCTCAACAGCCAAGAGACCCAGTACTTC CSVEGLNSQETQYF
TRBJ2-3 many . TRBV20-1 TGCAGTGCTAGAGATCCTAGGGCAGGGGTGCCCACAGATACGCAGTATTTT CSARDPRAGVPTDTQYF
TRBJ2-7 . TRBD1 TRBV10-3 TGTGCCATCAGTGGTGACAGGGACTACGAGCAGTACTTC CAISGDRDYEQYF
TRBJ2-1 many . TRBV7-8 TGTGCCAGCAGCTTAGCGCAGTCCGCGGGTGAGCAGTTCTTC CASSLAQSAGEQFF
TRBJ1-4 few . TRBV4-1 TGCGCCAGCAGCCCCGAGGGAAGGGGTGAAAAACTGTTTTTT CASSPEGRGEKLFF
TRBJ1-1 few . TRBV7-8 TGTGCCAGCAGCTTAGGTGTGGGAAGGTCTGAAGCTTTCTTT CASSLGVGRSEAFF
TRBJ1-6 . . TRBV7-6 TGTGCCAGCAGCTTAGGGACCGCTCATAATTCACCCCTCCACTTT CASSLGTAHNSPLHF
TRBJ1-1 few . TRBV7-9 TGTGCCAGCAGCCCAGGGGTGGGTGGTGACCCTCCTGAAGCTTTCTTT CASSPGVGGDPPEAFF
TRBJ2-1 . . TRBV7-9 TGTGCCGGGGGCCGGGCCCCCATGGATGAGCAGTTCTTC CAGGRAPMDEQFF
TRBJ2-5 . TRBD2 TRBV5-1 TGCGCCAGCAGCCGTATAGCGGGGTCAGGAGAGACCCAGTACTTC CASSRIAGSGETQYF
TRBJ2-3 . . TRBV29-1 TGCAGCGTAGCCGGGACCCACGTTATCACAGATACGCAGTATTTT CSVAGTHVITDTQYF
TRBJ2-1 many . TRBV7-6 TGTGCCAGCAGCTTAGGCAATGAGCAGTTCTTC CASSLGNEQFF
TRBJ2-2 many . TRBV7-9 TGTGCCACTTCCGGGCTTAACACCGGGGAGCTGTTTTTT CATSGLNTGELFF
TRBJ1-1 . . TRBV10-3 TGTGCCATCACCGGGGACAAACACACTGAAGCTTTCTTT CAITGDKHTEAFF
TRBJ2-1 . . TRBV5-6 TGTGCCAGCAGCTTGTACCTAGTGGATGAGCAGTTCTTC CASSLYLVDEQFF
TRBJ1-2 . . TRBV29-1 TGCAGCGTAAAAAGACAGACTGGCTACACCTTC CSVKRQTGYTF
TRBJ2-1 . TRBD1 TRBV5-1 TGCGCCAGCAGCTATGGACAGGGTTTATTTGGAAGGAATGAGCAGTTCTTC CASSYGQGLFGRNEQFF
TRBJ2-2 . . TRBV28 TGTGCCAGCAGTTTATTCTGGGGGACCGGGGAGCTGTTTTTT CASSLFWGTGELFF
TRBJ2-6 many . TRBV2 TGTGCCAGCAGGGGAGAGTCGGGGGCCAACGTCCTGACTTTC CASRGESGANVLTF
TRBJ2-5 many TRBD1 TRBV10-3 TGTGCCATCAGTGATCCGGACAGGGGGCCAGAGACCCAGTACTTC CAISDPDRGPETQYF